This T cell receptor (beta chain) emerged from a study of T cell repertoires in aging, cancer and after chemotherapy. TCR beta rearrangements were amplified from peripheral blood genomic DNA. The germline V gene has CDR1 LNHNV and CDR2 YYDKDF (reference sequence). This CDR3 has 15 residues. Trimming removed 1 base from V and 2 bases from J; junction bases left unmatched: 2. Study conclusions and caveats: In each cancer cohort, median generation probability increased across chemotherapy, suggesting thymic output rebounded. In cancer patients, declining TCR diversity with age involved lost richness and lost evenness.

TRB rearrangements spanning V, D and J were amplified using mixed TRB-A/B primers. MiXCR, run by TCRdb on the multiplex PCR reads, gives a single entry per CDR3 protein. The table shows roughly 10,000 distinct CDR3 sequences, with around 40% occurring only once. This clonotype has more than one count but fewer than ten. Its antigen is unknown. The TCR comes from a human donor in good health. The J gene is TRBJ2-7, the V gene TRBV15; 10 bases map to TRBD1. Sequenced sample: blood. DNA of the CDR3: TGTGCCACCAGCAGAGCCGGGACAGGGGCCTACGAGCAGTACTTC. Translated, it gives CATSRAGTGAYEQYF.